This T cell receptor (beta chain) was observed in a study of T cell repertoires in cytomegalovirus infection. Study overall: The study used recently identified HLA-C-restricted and well-studied HLA-B-restricted CMV epitopes. Public TCR beta signatures were indicative of both CMV infection and a matching HLA type.

Study-level points and caveats: In two of eight donors, the top clonotype was HLA-C-restricted CMV-specific.

This clonotype was counted only a few times. Its antigen remains unknown. The V end was cut by 1 base, the J end by 1 base, with 11 bases between. The CDR3 is 15 amino acids. Germline lookup yields CDR1 SGHTA and CDR2 FQGTGA. Each CDR3 protein gets one entry after TCRdb re-called the reads with MiXCR. The sample consists of about 740,000 distinct CDR3 sequences, 33% of them appearing once. The source material was cultured PBMCs, sampled from culture after CMV antigen stimulation. The receptor was isolated from a human donor in good health (CMV status not recorded). Some clones in this sample may be carry-over from other donors' samples. The chain is built from TRBV7-3 and TRBJ2-7; D might be TRBD2 (6 bases). In nucleotides, the CDR3 is TGTGCCAGCAGCTTAAGCGTTGGAGGGTCCTACGAGCAGTACTTC. Translation gives CASSLSVGGSYEQYF.